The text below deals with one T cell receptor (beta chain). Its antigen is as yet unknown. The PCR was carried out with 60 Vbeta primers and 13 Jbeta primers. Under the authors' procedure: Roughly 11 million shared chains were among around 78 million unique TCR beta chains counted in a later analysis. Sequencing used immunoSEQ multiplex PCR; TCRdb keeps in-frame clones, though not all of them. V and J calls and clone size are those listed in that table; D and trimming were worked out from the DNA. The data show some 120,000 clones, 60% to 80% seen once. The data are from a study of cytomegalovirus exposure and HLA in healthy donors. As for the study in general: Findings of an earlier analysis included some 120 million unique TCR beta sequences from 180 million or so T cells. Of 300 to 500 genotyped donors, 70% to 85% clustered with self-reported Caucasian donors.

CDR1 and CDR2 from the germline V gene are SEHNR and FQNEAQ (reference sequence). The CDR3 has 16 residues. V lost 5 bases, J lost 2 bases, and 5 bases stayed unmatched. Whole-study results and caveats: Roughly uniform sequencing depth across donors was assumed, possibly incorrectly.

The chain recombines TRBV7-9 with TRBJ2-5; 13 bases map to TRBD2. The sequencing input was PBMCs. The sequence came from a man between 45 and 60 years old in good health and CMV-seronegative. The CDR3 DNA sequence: TGTGCCAGCAGCACCCGGACTAGCGGGAGACAAGAGACCCAGTACTTC. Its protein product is CASSTRTSGRQETQYF.